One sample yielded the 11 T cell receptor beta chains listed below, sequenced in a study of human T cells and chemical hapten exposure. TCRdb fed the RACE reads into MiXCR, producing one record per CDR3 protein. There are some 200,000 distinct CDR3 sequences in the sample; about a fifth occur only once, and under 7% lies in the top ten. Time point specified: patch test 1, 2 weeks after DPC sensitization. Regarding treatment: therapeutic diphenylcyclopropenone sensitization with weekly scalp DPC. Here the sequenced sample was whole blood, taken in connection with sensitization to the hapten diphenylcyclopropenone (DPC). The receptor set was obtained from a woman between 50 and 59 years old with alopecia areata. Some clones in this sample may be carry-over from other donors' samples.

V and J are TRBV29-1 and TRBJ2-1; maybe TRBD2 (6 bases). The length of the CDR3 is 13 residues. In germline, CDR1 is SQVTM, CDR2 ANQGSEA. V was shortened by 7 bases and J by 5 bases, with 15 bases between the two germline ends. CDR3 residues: CSALGLGDNEQFF. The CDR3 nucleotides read TGCAGCGCCCTGGGACTCGGCGACAATGAGCAGTTCTTC.

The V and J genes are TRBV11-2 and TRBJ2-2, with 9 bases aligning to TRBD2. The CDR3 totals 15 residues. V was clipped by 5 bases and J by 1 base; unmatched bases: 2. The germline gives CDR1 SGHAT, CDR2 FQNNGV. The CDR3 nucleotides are TGTGCCAGCAGCGGGACTAGCAGGAACACCGGGGAGCTGTTTTTT. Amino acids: CASSGTSRNTGELFF.

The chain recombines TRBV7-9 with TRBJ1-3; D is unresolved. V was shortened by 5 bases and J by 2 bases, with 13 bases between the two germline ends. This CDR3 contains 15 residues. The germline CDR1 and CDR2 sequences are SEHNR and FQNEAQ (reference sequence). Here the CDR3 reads CASSPDRVPGNTIYF. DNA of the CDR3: TGTGCCAGCAGCCCCGACCGCGTCCCTGGAAACACCATATATTTT.

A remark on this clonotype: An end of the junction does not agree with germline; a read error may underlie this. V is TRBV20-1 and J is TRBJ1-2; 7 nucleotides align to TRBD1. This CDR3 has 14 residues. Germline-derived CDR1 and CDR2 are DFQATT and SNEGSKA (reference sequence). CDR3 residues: CSASGQGEDYGYNF. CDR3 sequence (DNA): TGCAGTGCTAGTGGGCAGGGGGAGGACTATGGCTACAACTTC.

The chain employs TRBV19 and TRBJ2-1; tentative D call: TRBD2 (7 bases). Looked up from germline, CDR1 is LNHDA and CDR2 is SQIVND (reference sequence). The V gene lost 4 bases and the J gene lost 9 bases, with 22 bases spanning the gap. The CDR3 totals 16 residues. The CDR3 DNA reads TGTGCCAGTAGTAAACGTGGCGGGGGCACGTCAATTGAGCAGTTCTTC. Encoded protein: CASSKRGGGTSIEQFF.

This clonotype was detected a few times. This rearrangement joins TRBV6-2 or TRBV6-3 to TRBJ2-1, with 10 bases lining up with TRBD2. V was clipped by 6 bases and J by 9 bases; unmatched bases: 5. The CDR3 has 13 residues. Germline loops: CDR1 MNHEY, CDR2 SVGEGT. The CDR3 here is CASSSAGGGEQFF. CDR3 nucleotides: TGTGCCAGCAGCTCAGCGGGAGGGGGTGAGCAGTTCTTC.

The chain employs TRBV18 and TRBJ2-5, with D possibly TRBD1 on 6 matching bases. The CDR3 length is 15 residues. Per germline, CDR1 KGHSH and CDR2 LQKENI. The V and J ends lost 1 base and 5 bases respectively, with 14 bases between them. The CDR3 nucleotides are TGTGCCAGCTCACCACAGATTACAGGGATGGAGACCCAGTACTTC. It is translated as CASSPQITGMETQYF.

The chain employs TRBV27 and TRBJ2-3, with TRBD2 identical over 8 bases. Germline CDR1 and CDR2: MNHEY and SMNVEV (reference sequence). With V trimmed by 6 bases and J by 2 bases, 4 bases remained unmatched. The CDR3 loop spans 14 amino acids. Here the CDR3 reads CASRISGATDTQYF. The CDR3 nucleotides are TGTGCCAGCAGGATTAGCGGGGCCACAGATACGCAGTATTTT.

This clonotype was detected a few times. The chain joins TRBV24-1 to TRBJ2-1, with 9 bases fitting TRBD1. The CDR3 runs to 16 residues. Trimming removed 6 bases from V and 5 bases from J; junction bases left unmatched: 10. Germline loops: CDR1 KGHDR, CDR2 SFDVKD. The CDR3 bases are TGTGCCACCAGTCCAGGTCCGGGACAGGGCCACAATGAGCAGTTCTTC. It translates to CATSPGPGQGHNEQFF.

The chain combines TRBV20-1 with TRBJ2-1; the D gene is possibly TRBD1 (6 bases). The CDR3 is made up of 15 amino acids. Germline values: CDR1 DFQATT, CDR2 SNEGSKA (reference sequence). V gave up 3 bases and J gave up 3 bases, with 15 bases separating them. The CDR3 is CSASISGVRYNEQFF. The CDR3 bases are TGCAGTGCTAGCATATCAGGGGTCCGCTACAATGAGCAGTTCTTC.

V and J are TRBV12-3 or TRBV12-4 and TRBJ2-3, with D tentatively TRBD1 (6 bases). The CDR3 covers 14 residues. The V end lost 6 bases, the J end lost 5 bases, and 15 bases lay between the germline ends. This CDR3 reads CASRLRQGKDTQYF. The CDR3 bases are TGTGCCAGCAGGCTGCGTCAGGGGAAAGATACGCAGTATTTT.